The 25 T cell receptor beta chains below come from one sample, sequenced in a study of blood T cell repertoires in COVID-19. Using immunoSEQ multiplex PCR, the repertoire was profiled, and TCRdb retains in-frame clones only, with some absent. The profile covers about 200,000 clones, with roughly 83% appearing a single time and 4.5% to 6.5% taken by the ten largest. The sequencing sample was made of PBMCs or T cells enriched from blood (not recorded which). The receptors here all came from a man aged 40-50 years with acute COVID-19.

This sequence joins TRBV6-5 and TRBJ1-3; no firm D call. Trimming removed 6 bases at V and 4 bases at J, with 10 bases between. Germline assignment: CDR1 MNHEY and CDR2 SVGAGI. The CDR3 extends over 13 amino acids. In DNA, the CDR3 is TGTGCCAGCAGAGAGGGATTAGGAAACACCATATATTTT. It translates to CASREGLGNTIYF.

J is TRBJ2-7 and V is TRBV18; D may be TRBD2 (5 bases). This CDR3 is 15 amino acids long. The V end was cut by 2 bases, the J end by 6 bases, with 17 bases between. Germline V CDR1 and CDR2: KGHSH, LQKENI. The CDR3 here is CASSPSGSAEGEQYF. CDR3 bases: TGTGCCAGCTCACCAAGTGGGTCAGCAGAGGGCGAGCAGTACTTC. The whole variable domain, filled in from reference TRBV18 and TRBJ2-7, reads NAGVMQNPRHLVRRRGQEARLRCSPMKGHSHVYWYRQLPEEGLKFMVYLQKENIIDESGMPKERFSAEFPKEGPSILRIQQVVRGDSAAYFCASSPSGSAEGEQYFGPGTRLTVT.

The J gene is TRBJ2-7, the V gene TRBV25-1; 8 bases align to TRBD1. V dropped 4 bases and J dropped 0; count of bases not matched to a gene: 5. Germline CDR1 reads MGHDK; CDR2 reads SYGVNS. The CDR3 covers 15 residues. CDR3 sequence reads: CASSGSGQVSYEQYF. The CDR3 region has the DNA TGTGCCAGCAGTGGATCGGGACAGGTCTCCTACGAGCAGTACTTC.

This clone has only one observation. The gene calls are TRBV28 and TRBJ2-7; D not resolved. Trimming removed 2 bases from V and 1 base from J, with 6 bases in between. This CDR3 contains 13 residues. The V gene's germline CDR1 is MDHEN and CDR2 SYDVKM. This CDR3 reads CASSLGLSYEQYF. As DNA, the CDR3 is TGTGCCAGCAGTTTAGGGCTTTCCTACGAGCAGTACTTC.

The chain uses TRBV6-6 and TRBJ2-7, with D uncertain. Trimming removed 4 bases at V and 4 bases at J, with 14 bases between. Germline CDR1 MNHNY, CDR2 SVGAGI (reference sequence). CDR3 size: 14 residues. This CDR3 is CASSLGHRLYEQYF. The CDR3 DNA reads TGTGCCAGCAGTTTGGGCCACCGCCTTTACGAGCAGTACTTC.

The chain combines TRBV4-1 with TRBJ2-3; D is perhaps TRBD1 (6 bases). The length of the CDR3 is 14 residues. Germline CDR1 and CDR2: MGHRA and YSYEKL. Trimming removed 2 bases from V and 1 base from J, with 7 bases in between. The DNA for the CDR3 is TGCGCCAGCAGCCAATCAGGGGGCACAGATACGCAGTATTTT. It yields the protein CASSQSGGTDTQYF.

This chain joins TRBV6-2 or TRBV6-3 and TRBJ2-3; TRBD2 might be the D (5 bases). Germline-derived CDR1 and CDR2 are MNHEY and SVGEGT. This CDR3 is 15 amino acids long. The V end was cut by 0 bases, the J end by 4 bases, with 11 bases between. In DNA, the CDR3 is TGTGCCAGCAGTTACTCGATGGAGGCCGCAGATACGCAGTATTTT. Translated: CASSYSMEAADTQYF.

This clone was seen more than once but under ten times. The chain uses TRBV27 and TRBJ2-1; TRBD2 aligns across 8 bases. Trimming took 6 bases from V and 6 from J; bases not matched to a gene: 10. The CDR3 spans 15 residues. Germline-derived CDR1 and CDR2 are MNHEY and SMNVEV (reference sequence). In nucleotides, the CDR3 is TGTGCCAGCAGGTTAGCGGGACCACTCTCCAATGAGCAGTTCTTC. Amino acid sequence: CASRLAGPLSNEQFF.

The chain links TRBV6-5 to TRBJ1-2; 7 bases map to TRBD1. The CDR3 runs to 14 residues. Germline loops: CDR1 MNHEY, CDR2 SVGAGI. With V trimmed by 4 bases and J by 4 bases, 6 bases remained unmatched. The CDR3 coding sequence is TGTGCCAGCAGTTTCCGGGACAGCCTCTATGGCTACACCTTC. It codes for CASSFRDSLYGYTF.

CDR3 sequence: CASSPTGALTPGELFF. CDR3 coding DNA: TGTGCCAGCAGCCCCACAGGGGCTCTGACCCCCGGGGAGCTGTTTTTT. The V and J genes are TRBV5-4 and TRBJ2-2, with 7 nucleotides matching TRBD1. V was clipped by 4 bases and J by 6 bases; unmatched bases: 12. The CDR3 covers 16 residues. Germline V lookup: CDR1 SGHNT, CDR2 YYREEE (reference sequence).

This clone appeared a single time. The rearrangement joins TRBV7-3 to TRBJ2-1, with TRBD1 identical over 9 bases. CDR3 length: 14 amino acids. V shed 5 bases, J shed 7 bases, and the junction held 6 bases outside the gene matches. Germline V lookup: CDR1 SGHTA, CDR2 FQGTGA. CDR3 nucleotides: TGTGCCAGCAGCCTCGGACAGGGGAAGAATGAGCAGTTCTTC. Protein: CASSLGQGKNEQFF.

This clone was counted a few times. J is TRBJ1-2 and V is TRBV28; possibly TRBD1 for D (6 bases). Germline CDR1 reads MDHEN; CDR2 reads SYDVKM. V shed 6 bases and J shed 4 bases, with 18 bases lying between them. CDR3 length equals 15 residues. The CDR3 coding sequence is TGTGCCAGCAGGATTTCGACAGGTCTTAGCTATGGCTACACCTTC. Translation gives CASRISTGLSYGYTF.

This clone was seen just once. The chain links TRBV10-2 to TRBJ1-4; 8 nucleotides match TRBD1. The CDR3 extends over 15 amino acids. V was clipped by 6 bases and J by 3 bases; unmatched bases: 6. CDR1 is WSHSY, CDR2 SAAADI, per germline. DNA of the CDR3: TGCGCCAGCAGAGACAGGGGAGCCTCTAATGAAAAACTGTTTTTT. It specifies CASRDRGASNEKLFF.

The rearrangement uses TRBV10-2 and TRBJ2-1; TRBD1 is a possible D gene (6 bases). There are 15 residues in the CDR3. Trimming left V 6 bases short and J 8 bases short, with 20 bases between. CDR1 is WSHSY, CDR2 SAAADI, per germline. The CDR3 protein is CASRERGRGFYEQFF. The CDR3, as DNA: TGCGCCAGCAGGGAGAGGGGGAGAGGGTTCTATGAGCAGTTCTTC.

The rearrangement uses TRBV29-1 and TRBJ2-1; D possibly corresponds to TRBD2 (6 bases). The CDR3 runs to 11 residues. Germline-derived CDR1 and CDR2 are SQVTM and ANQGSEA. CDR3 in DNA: TGCGCGGGGAGCTCCTACAATGAGCAGTTCTTC. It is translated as CAGSSYNEQFF.

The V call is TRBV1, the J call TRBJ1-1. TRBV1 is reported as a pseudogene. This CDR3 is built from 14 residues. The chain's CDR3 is CTSSRTLLGTEAFF. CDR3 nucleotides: TGCACCAGCAGCCGGACTCTCCTGGGGACTGAAGCTTTCTTT.

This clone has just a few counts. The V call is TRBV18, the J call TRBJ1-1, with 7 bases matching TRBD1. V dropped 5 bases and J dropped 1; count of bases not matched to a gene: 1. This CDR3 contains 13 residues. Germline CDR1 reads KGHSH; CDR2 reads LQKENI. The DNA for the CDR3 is TGTGCCAGCTCAGGGGACAGGAACACTGAAGCTTTCTTT. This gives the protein CASSGDRNTEAFF.

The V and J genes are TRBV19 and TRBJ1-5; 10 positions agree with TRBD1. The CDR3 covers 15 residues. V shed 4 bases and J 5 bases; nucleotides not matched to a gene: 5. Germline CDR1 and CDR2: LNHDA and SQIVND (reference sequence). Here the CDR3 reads CASSTPGQGYQPQHF. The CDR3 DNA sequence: TGTGCCAGTAGTACACCGGGACAGGGGTATCAGCCCCAGCATTTT.

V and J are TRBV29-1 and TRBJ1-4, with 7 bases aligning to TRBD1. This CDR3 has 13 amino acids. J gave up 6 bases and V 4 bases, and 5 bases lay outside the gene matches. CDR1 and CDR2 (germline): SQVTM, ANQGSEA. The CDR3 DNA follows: TGCAGCGTTGGAGGGGGACAGTATGAAAAACTGTTTTTT. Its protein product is CSVGGGQYEKLFF.

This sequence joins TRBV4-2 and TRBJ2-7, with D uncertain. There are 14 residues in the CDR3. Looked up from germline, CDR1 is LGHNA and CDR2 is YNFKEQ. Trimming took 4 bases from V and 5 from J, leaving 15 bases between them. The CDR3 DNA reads TGTGCCAGCAGCCCTGCTGGCAGGCACAACGAGCAGTACTTC. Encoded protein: CASSPAGRHNEQYF.

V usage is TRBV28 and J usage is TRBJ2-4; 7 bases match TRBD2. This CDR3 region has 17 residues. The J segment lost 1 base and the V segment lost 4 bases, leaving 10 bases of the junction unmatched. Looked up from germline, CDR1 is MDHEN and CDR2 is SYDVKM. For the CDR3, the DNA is TGTGCCAGCAGTTGGACCGGGGAGGGAATGGCCAAAAACATTCAGTACTTC. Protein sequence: CASSWTGEGMAKNIQYF.

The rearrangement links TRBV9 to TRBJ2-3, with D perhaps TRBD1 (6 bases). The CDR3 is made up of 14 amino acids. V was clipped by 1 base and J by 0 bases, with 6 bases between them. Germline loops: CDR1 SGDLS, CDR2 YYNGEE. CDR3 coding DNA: TGTGCCAGCAGCGTAACAGGGAGCACAGATACGCAGTATTTT. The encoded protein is CASSVTGSTDTQYF.

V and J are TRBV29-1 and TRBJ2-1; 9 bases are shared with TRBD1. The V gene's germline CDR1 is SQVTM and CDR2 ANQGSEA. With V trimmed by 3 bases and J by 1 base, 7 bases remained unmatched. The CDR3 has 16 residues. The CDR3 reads CSVDNPGQGSYNEQFF. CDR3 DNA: TGCAGCGTTGACAATCCGGGACAGGGATCCTACAATGAGCAGTTCTTC.

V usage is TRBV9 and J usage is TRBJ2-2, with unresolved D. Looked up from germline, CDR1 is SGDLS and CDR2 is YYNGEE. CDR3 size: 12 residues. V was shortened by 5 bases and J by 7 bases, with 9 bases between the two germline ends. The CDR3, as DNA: TGTGCCAGCAGGAGCCCAAACGGGGAGCTGTTTTTT. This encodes CASRSPNGELFF.

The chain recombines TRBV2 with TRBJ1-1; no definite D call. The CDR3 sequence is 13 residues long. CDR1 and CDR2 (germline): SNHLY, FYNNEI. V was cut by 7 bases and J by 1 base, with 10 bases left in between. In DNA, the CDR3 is TGTGCCAGCATCCTATGGGCGAACACTGAAGCTTTCTTT. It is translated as CASILWANTEAFF.